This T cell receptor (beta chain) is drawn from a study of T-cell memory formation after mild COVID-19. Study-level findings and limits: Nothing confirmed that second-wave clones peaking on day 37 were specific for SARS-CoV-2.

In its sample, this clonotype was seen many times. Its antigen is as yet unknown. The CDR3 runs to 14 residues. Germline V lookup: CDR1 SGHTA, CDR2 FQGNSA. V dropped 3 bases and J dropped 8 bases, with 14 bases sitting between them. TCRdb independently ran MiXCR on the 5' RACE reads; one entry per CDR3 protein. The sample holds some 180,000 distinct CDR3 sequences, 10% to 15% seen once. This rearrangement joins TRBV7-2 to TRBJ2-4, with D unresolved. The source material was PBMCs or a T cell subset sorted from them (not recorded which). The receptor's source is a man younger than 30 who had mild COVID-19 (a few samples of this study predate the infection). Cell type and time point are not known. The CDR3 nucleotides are TGTGCCAGCAGCTTTGACCCTTCCGGGTACATTCAGTACTTC. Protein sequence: CASSFDPSGYIQYF.